The entry below gives a single T cell receptor (beta chain) sequence along with its context. Its target is unknown. This CDR3 has 13 residues. Trimming removed 4 bases from V and 4 bases from J, with 11 bases in between. Germline V gene lookup returns CDR1 LGHDT and CDR2 YNNKEL (reference sequence). This sample stems from a study of T cell repertoires in cytomegalovirus infection. Study in general: Selection of CMV epitopes for the study included recently identified HLA-C-restricted and well-studied HLA-B-restricted ones. Through public TCR beta signatures, both CMV infection and matching HLA type were indicated. The study's findings and limits: The response measured ex vivo was dominated by TCR beta clonotypes (HLA-C-restricted and CMV-specific). Of the TCR beta families, the public ones yielded a cumulative frequency that identified carriers of CMV plus the relevant HLA.

A single record per CDR3 protein comes from TCRdb applying MiXCR to the reads. The sample shows 680,000 or so distinct CDR3 sequences, around 32% of them seen only once. The specimen was cultured PBMCs, collected from culture after CMV antigen stimulation. The gene calls are TRBV3-1 and TRBJ2-7, with D possibly being TRBD2 (5 bases). The sequence was obtained from a human donor in good health (CMV status not recorded). Some clones in this sample may be carry-over from other donors' samples. CDR3 sequence reads: CASSPVGEYEQYF. Here the CDR3 DNA reads TGTGCCAGCAGCCCGGTTGGGGAGTACGAGCAGTACTTC.